The 4 T cell receptor beta chains presented below share a single source sample, sequenced in a study of identical twins. TCRdb ran MiXCR on the 5' RACE reads and lists one entry per CDR3 protein. There are around 250,000 distinct CDR3 sequences in the sample; over 5% occur only once, and approximately 15% lies in the top ten. These sequences were also reported in another study, on T cells expressing NK-cell markers.

The sequenced sample was CD8+ T cells sorted from blood. The receptor set was obtained from a woman between 18 and 29 years old in good health.

The chain is built from TRBV10-3 and TRBJ2-5; D possibly corresponds to TRBD2 (6 bases). Per germline, CDR1 ENHRY and CDR2 SYGVKD. Trimming pared 5 bases from V and 1 base from J, leaving 8 bases between. There are 13 residues in the CDR3. CDR3 residues: CAISPGSQETQYF. DNA for the CDR3: TGTGCCATCAGTCCCGGGAGCCAAGAGACCCAGTACTTC.

This clonotype was detected a few times. The chain joins TRBV7-9 to TRBJ1-2; a possible D gene is TRBD1 (5 bases). Germline-derived CDR1 and CDR2 are SEHNR and FQNEAQ (reference sequence). The CDR3 runs to 17 residues. Trimming removed 5 bases at V and 2 bases at J, with 21 bases between. The CDR3 bases are TGTGCCAGCAGCCCACTAAACTTGTTGGGGGTAAACTATGGCTACACCTTC. This gives the protein CASSPLNLLGVNYGYTF.

This clonotype was observed a few times. This chain links TRBV6-2 or TRBV6-3 with TRBJ1-1; D gene unclear. The CDR3 covers 13 residues. Looked up from germline, CDR1 is MNHEY and CDR2 is SVGEGT. Trimming shortened V by 3 bases and J by 4 bases, and 9 bases separated the two germline ends. CDR3 residues: CASSYGRATEAFF. As DNA, the CDR3 is TGTGCCAGCAGTTATGGAAGGGCCACTGAAGCTTTCTTT.

This clonotype was recorded a few times. The V call is TRBV7-9, the J call TRBJ1-1, with D perhaps matching TRBD1 (6 bases). Trimming shortened V by 5 bases and J by 5 bases, and 12 bases separated the two germline ends. Germline V gene lookup returns CDR1 SEHNR and CDR2 FQNEAQ (reference sequence). The CDR3 loop spans 13 amino acids. The CDR3 is CASSPLQGTEAFF. The CDR3 DNA reads as TGTGCCAGCAGCCCACTCCAGGGGACTGAAGCTTTCTTT.